The clone carrying this T cell receptor (beta chain) was recorded only once. The sample belongs to a study of Ad26.COV2.S vaccination and SARS-CoV-2 variants. The method was immunoSEQ multiplex PCR; TCRdb's version includes in-frame clones alone and lacks a portion of them. The sample includes about half a million clones, around 89% of them seen just once. Treatment: roughly 19 received Ad26.COV2.S at low or high dose, single or two shots; 5 received placebo; per-sample allocation not given. On day 63 after the first injection, vaccine and placebo recipients gave samples. The sample came from a Boston adult aged 18-55 years. Germline assignment: CDR1 SEHNR and CDR2 FQNEAQ (reference sequence). The CDR3 spans 15 residues. V dropped 4 bases and J dropped 1; count of bases not matched to a gene: 6.

Material: peripheral blood, obtained in a trial of Ad26.COV2.S vaccine versus placebo. The chain links TRBV7-9 to TRBJ1-2; 7 nucleotides align to TRBD1. The source is a person aged 18 to 59 who received the Ad26.COV2.S COVID-19 vaccine or a placebo. Written as DNA, the CDR3 is TGTGCCAGCAGCTCCGAGACAGGGCTTAACTATGGCTACACCTTC. This translates into CASSSETGLNYGYTF.